This TCR beta chain was obtained from a study of OX40 agonist ivuxolimab in advanced cancers. Study conclusions and caveats: Partial responders treated at 0.1-3.0 mg/kg exhibited clonal expansion among the lowest measured. Dose levels from 0.1 to 3.0 mg/kg saw CD4+ and CD8+ blood T cells expand clonally by week 6. In the expanded peripheral T cells, antigen specificity was never determined.

About this clone: Its target is unknown.

Trimming took off 10 bases at V and 0 bases at J, with 11 bases between the two ends. This CDR3 region has 13 residues. The germline V gene has CDR1 SGHRS and CDR2 YFSETQ. Using immunoSEQ multiplex PCR, the repertoire was profiled, and TCRdb retains in-frame clones only, with some absent. The table lists 50,000 or so clones, approximately 75% of them singletons, with 0.75% in the top ten. Material: CD4+ or CD8+ T cells sorted from blood, obtained in a trial of the OX40 agonist ivuxolimab. The receptor was derived from an adult with an advanced solid tumor such as melanoma, head and neck, liver or kidney cancer. The chain carries TRBV5-1 and TRBJ2-1; a possible D gene is TRBD2 (5 bases). CDR3 nucleotide sequence: TGCGCCCACGGGGAAAGCTCCTACAATGAGCAGTTCTTC. This translates into CAHGESSYNEQFF.